The clone carrying this T cell receptor (beta chain) was detected ten times or more. As yet, its antigen is unknown. Each CDR3 protein gets one entry after TCRdb re-called the 5' RACE reads with MiXCR. Of 9,500 to 12,000 distinct CDR3 sequences listed, 13% to 15% are singletons. Time point here: sample taken at primary tumor resection. Samples were obtained from more than 70 donors, all untreated early-stage non-small cell lung cancer patients. The data stem from a study of spatial heterogeneity in lung cancer. Overall study results and limits: Tumor mutation count correlated with how many alpha and beta TCRs expanded intratumorally.

Material: lung tumor tissue, obtained at surgery. This receptor was obtained from a male donor with early-stage non-small cell lung cancer.

DNA of the CDR3: TGCAGTGCTAGACTTTTCTCAGGGCTGGATCCCTACGAGCAGTACTTC. Translation: CSARLFSGLDPYEQYF. This chain uses TRBV20-1 with TRBJ2-7; D perhaps matches TRBD1 (5 bases). The CDR3 contains 16 residues. V was pared by 2 bases and J by 2 bases, with 19 bases between. CDR1 and CDR2 from the germline V gene are DFQATT and SNEGSKA (reference sequence).